The 27 T cell receptor beta chains listed next were all sequenced from one sample in a study of PD-1 blockade in classical Hodgkin lymphoma. This table comes from immunoSEQ multiplex PCR, and its TCRdb copy is limited to in-frame clones, with some not included. The repertoire includes roughly 19,000 clones, around 82% of them detected once, and 20% sits in the top ten. Regarding time point: cycle 4 day 1 (C4D1), after about 6 weeks of nivolumab. Each patient relapsed following autologous stem cell transplantation, and prior brentuximab vedotin exposure differed. The source material was peripheral blood mononuclear cells (PBMCs), sampled before the fourth cycle of nivolumab. Every receptor here comes from a human donor with classical Hodgkin lymphoma.

V usage is TRBV19 and J usage is TRBJ1-2; TRBD1 matches at 8 bases. CDR1 and CDR2 (germline): LNHDA, SQIVND (reference sequence). The trim removed 5 bases at V and 2 bases at J, leaving 7 bases unmatched. CDR3 size: 15 residues. CDR3 sequence (DNA): TGTGCCAGTAGTGAGTTGGACAGGGTGAACTATGGCTACACCTTC. Its protein is CASSELDRVNYGYTF.

Notes on this clone: Relative to the germline gene, one junction end is altered; a read error may explain this. The rearrangement joins TRBV18 to TRBJ1-1; D possibly corresponds to TRBD1 (5 bases). The CDR3 has 14 residues. Germline V gene data show CDR1 as KGHSH and CDR2 as LQKENI. The CDR3 protein is CASSPTGGNAEAFF. Here the CDR3 DNA reads TGTGCCAGCTCACCAACGGGGGGGAACGCTGAAGCTTTCTTT.

The rearrangement links TRBV7-6 to TRBJ2-5; 8 nucleotides match TRBD1. The CDR3 is made up of 17 amino acids. The junction had 16 bases not matched to a gene; V was cut back by 0 bases and J by 10 bases. In germline, CDR1 is SGHVS, CDR2 FNYEAQ. CDR3 protein: CASSLARTGPAGGGQYF. The DNA for the CDR3 is TGTGCCAGCAGCTTAGCGCGGACAGGGCCCGCTGGGGGTGGCCAGTACTTC.

This chain uses TRBV7-2 with TRBJ2-7; 7 nucleotides line up with TRBD2. The trim removed 3 bases at V and 0 bases at J, leaving 2 bases unmatched. The CDR3 sequence is 14 residues long. From germline, CDR1 is SGHTA and CDR2 FQGNSA. CDR3 sequence: CASSFGGSSYEQYF. The CDR3 region has the DNA TGTGCCAGCAGCTTCGGCGGGAGCTCCTACGAGCAGTACTTC.

V and J are TRBV6-1 and TRBJ2-7, with 7 bases identical to TRBD1. CDR3 size: 15 residues. The germline V gene encodes CDR1 MNHNS and CDR2 SASEGT. With 8 bases clipped from V and 1 base from J, the junction kept 11 bases outside the gene matches. CDR3 nucleotide sequence: TGTGCCAGCTTATCTTTCCAGACAGGGTCCTACGAGCAGTACGTC. Its protein product is CASLSFQTGSYEQYV.

This chain connects TRBV5-4 to TRBJ2-3, with 10 bases aligning to TRBD2. The CDR3 contains 17 residues. V lost 4 bases, J lost 4 bases, and 12 bases stayed unmatched. Germline CDR1 is SGHNT and CDR2 is YYREEE (reference sequence). CDR3 region: CASSPRVERGGPDTQYF. CDR3 DNA sequence: TGTGCCAGCAGCCCCAGAGTAGAGCGGGGGGGCCCAGATACGCAGTATTTT. Using reference TRBV5-4 and TRBJ2-3 for the parts outside the CDR3, the full variable domain is ETGVTQSPTHLIKTRGQQVTLRCSSQSGHNTVSWYQQALGQGPQFIFQYYREEENGRGNFPPRFSGLQFPNYSSELNVNALELDDSALYLCASSPRVERGGPDTQYFGPGTRLTVL.

The genes are TRBV14 and TRBJ2-1; tentative D call: TRBD1 (6 bases). This CDR3 has 16 residues. The V end lost 1 base, the J end lost 6 bases, and 16 bases lay between the germline ends. Germline values: CDR1 SGHDN, CDR2 FVKESK. This CDR3 is CASSQAVRQGFNEQFF. CDR3 nucleotide sequence: TGTGCCAGCAGCCAAGCGGTTAGGCAGGGGTTCAATGAGCAGTTCTTC.

The V call is TRBV6-5, the J call TRBJ1-1; 8 positions agree with TRBD1. CDR1 MNHEY and CDR2 SVGAGI come from the germline V gene. This CDR3 has 14 amino acids. Trimming at V came to 6 bases and at J to 1 base, leaving 4 bases not matched to a gene. CDR3: CASSPDRGNTEAFF. Here the CDR3 DNA reads TGTGCCAGCAGCCCCGACAGGGGGAACACTGAAGCTTTCTTT.

V usage is TRBV9 and J usage is TRBJ2-2; D remains ambiguous. Trimming removed 1 base from V and 1 base from J, with 14 bases in between. Germline values: CDR1 SGDLS, CDR2 YYNGEE. The CDR3 is 17 amino acids. CDR3 protein: CASSVLGGARNTGELFF. CDR3 DNA sequence: TGTGCCAGCAGCGTACTGGGCGGAGCGCGGAACACCGGGGAGCTGTTTTTT.

This clone was seen more than once but under ten times. CDR3 residues: CASSAGQGAYEQYV. CDR3 bases: TGCGCCAGCAGCGCGGGACAGGGGGCTTACGAGCAGTACGTC. This chain connects TRBV5-1 to TRBJ2-7, with TRBD1 identical over 12 bases. J gave up 4 bases and V 4 bases, and 3 bases lay outside the gene matches. Germline V CDR1 and CDR2: SGHRS, YFSETQ. This CDR3 is 14 amino acids long.

This clone showed up just once. The chain has TRBV5-8 and TRBJ2-3; D unclear. The V gene's germline CDR1 is SGHTS and CDR2 YDEGEE. Trimming took off 6 bases at V and 1 base at J, with 6 bases between the two ends. This CDR3 is built from 12 residues. CDR3 DNA sequence: TGTGCCAGCAACCCACGCACAGATACGCAGTATTTT. Translating it yields CASNPRTDTQYF.

The V call is TRBV5-6, the J call TRBJ1-2, with D maybe TRBD1 (5 bases). The V end lost 3 bases, the J end lost 9 bases, and 21 bases lay between the germline ends. The CDR3 runs 15 residues. CDR1 SGHDT and CDR2 YYEEEE come from the germline V gene. The CDR3 spells CASSSKGLLLQSYTF. DNA for the CDR3: TGTGCCAGCAGCTCGAAGGGACTGCTACTCCAAAGCTACACCTTC.

The gene calls are TRBV10-3 and TRBJ2-7; weak D call: TRBD1 (6 bases). Germline V CDR1 and CDR2: ENHRY, SYGVKD. There are 15 residues in the CDR3. V was clipped by 6 bases and J by 3 bases, with 18 bases between them. This CDR3 reads CAISEPVGQLYEQYF. The CDR3 DNA follows: TGTGCCATCAGCGAGCCGGTCGGACAGCTCTACGAGCAGTACTTC.

This clone was seen only a few times. Other nucleotide sequences from this sample produce the same CDR3. The CDR3 spells CASSLDSSNQPQHF. CDR3 in DNA: TGTGCCAGTAGCCTTGACAGTAGCAATCAGCCCCAGCATTTT. This chain connects TRBV19 to TRBJ1-5, with D possibly TRBD1 on 5 matching bases. From germline, CDR1 is LNHDA and CDR2 SQIVND (reference sequence). There are 14 residues in the CDR3. V lost 6 bases and J lost 0, with 9 bases in between.

The rearrangement joins TRBV5-6 to TRBJ1-4, with a weak D call TRBD1 (5 bases). CDR1 SGHDT and CDR2 YYEEEE come from the germline V gene. V lost 1 base, J lost 4 bases, and 8 bases lay in between. This CDR3 is 14 amino acids long. CDR3 in DNA: TGTGCCAGCAGCTTGACAAGGGGTAATGAAAAACTGTTTTTT. This codes for CASSLTRGNEKLFF.

The chain combines TRBV5-1 with TRBJ2-2; D perhaps matches TRBD2 (7 bases). This CDR3 spans 15 amino acids. Between the trimmed V and J ends, which lost 6 bases and 1 base, there was a span of 13 bases. Per germline, CDR1 SGHRS and CDR2 YFSETQ. CDR3 loop: CASTTGGLNTGELFF. CDR3 nucleotide sequence: TGCGCCAGCACTACCGGGGGGCTGAACACCGGGGAGCTGTTTTTT.

This sequence joins TRBV7-9 and TRBJ2-3; D gene uncertain. V dropped 4 bases and J dropped 11 bases, with 13 bases sitting between them. Germline loops: CDR1 SEHNR, CDR2 FQNEAQ (reference sequence). CDR3 length equals 12 residues. The CDR3 coding sequence is TGTGCCAGCAGCTCCTCCCGCGCTAAGCAGTATTTT. Amino acids: CASSSSRAKQYF. The variable domain in full, with the rest retrieved from reference TRBV7-9 and TRBJ2-3, is DTGVSQNPRHKITKRGQNVTFRCDPISEHNRLYWYRQTLGQGPEFLTYFQNEAQLEKSRLLSDRFSAERPKGSFSTLEIQRTEQGDSAMYLCASSSSRAKQYFGPGTRLTVL.

This clone was observed a single time. The chain has TRBV28 and TRBJ1-1; D remains unclear. Germline CDR1 and CDR2: MDHEN and SYDVKM. The CDR3 covers 12 residues. Trimming took off 7 bases at V and 7 bases at J, with 13 bases between the two ends. The CDR3 region is CASKRVPNEAFF. CDR3 DNA sequence: TGTGCCAGCAAGAGGGTTCCTAATGAAGCTTTCTTT.

The chain recombines TRBV28 with TRBJ2-2; 10 bases align to TRBD1. Looked up from germline, CDR1 is MDHEN and CDR2 is SYDVKM. This CDR3 has 13 residues. The trim removed 6 bases at V and 6 bases at J, leaving 1 base unmatched. The CDR3 nucleotides are TGTGCCAGCAGGGGGACAGGGGCCGGGGAGCTGTTTTTT. Encoded protein: CASRGTGAGELFF.

The J gene is TRBJ2-2, the V gene TRBV6-5; D remains unclear. The CDR3 contains 14 residues. The V and J ends lost 6 bases and 4 bases respectively, with 12 bases between them. CDR1 is MNHEY and CDR2 is SVGAGI in the germline V gene. CDR3 in amino acids: CASRASYTTGELFF. The CDR3 bases are TGTGCCAGCAGGGCTTCTTACACCACCGGGGAGCTGTTTTTT.

A remark on this clone: Sequence at one end of the junction differs from germline and may be a read error. This chain links TRBV5-4 with TRBJ1-3; perhaps TRBD1 as D (5 bases). This CDR3 contains 17 residues. Germline V gives CDR1 SGHNT, CDR2 YYREEE (reference sequence). The CDR3 region is CASSQASTGGSGNTIYF. The CDR3 DNA reads as TGCGCCAGCAGCCAGGCCAGTACAGGCGGCTCTGGAAACACCATATATTTT.

V is TRBV7-2 and J is TRBJ1-1; tentatively, D is TRBD1 (5 bases). V dropped 4 bases and J dropped 1 base, with 22 bases sitting between them. This CDR3 is built from 18 residues. Looked up from germline, CDR1 is SGHTA and CDR2 is FQGNSA. This CDR3 is CASSSSRVVGAKNTEAFF. The DNA of the CDR3 is TGTGCCAGCAGCTCAAGCCGGGTGGTAGGGGCCAAGAACACTGAAGCTTTCTTT. The variable domain in full, completed from reference TRBV7-2 and TRBJ1-1, reads GAGVSQSPSNKVTEKGKDVELRCDPISGHTALYWYRQSLGQGLEFLIYFQGNSAPDKSGLPSDRFSAERTGGSVSTLTIQRTQQEDSAVYLCASSSSRVVGAKNTEAFFGQGTRLTVV.

The V and J genes are TRBV4-1 and TRBJ1-4; TRBD1 aligns across 7 bases. CDR1 is MGHRA and CDR2 is YSYEKL in the germline V gene. The CDR3 has 16 amino acids. V lost 0 bases and J lost 5; bases outside the gene matches: 6. The CDR3 region is CASSQDGTVLNEKLFF. As DNA, the CDR3 is TGCGCCAGCAGCCAAGATGGGACAGTGCTAAATGAAAAACTGTTTTTT.

As concerns this clone: Distinct nucleotide sequences in the sample also encode this CDR3. The chain couples TRBV5-5 to TRBJ2-1, with 9 bases lining up with TRBD2. The junction had 3 bases not matched to a gene; V was cut back by 0 bases and J by 5 bases. CDR1 and CDR2 from the germline V gene are SGHKS and YYEKEE (reference sequence). The CDR3 runs 15 residues. CDR3 sequence: CASSLVAGEHNEQFF. DNA for the CDR3: TGTGCCAGCAGCTTGGTAGCGGGGGAGCACAATGAGCAGTTCTTC. Looking up the rest from reference TRBV5-5 and TRBJ2-1 gives the full variable domain: DAGVTQSPTHLIKTRGQQVTLRCSPISGHKSVSWYQQVLGQGPQFIFQYYEKEERGRGNFPDRFSARQFPNYSSELNVNALLLGDSALYLCASSLVAGEHNEQFFGPGTRLTVL.

The chain employs TRBV19 and TRBJ2-1, with 7 nucleotides matching TRBD2. Germline loops: CDR1 LNHDA, CDR2 SQIVND (reference sequence). V gave up 7 bases and J gave up 8 bases; unmatched junction bases: 11. The CDR3 covers 14 residues. The DNA of the CDR3 is TGTGCCAGTAAAGTCGGGGCGGGAGTGTATGAGCAGTTCTTC. It yields the protein CASKVGAGVYEQFF. Full variable domain (remainder filled in from reference TRBV19 and TRBJ2-1): DGGITQSPKYLFRKEGQNVTLSCEQNLNHDAMYWYRQDPGQGLRLIYYSQIVNDFQKGDIAEGYSVSREKKESFPLTVTSAQKNPTAFYLCASKVGAGVYEQFFGPGTRLTVL.

The genes are TRBV5-3 and TRBJ2-2, with D possibly matching TRBD1 (5 bases). TRBV5-3 is given ORF status, its function remaining uncertain. V was cut by 0 bases and J by 5 bases, with 11 bases left in between. This CDR3 is 15 amino acids long. The CDR3 loop is CARSLAGQGTGELFF. Written as DNA, the CDR3 is TGTGCCAGAAGCTTGGCCGGGCAGGGTACCGGGGAGCTGTTTTTT.

This chain joins TRBV15 and TRBJ1-1; unclear D gene. V was cut by 0 bases and J by 5 bases, with 7 bases left in between. Germline CDR1 is LNHNV and CDR2 is YYDKDF (reference sequence). This CDR3 region has 13 residues. DNA for the CDR3: TGTGCCACCAGCAGAGATTTAGGGACTGAAGCTTTCTTT. Its protein product is CATSRDLGTEAFF.